Below, 11 T cell receptor beta chains from the same sample are listed, as sequenced in a study of shared clonotypes between healthy human individuals. The protocol was immunoSEQ multiplex PCR, while the TCRdb copy is restricted to in-frame clones and leaves out a portion. The data show about 1 million clones, about three quarters seen once. Material: memory CD4+ T cells sorted from blood. The subset: CD45RA-negative fraction. The receptor set was obtained from a man in his late teens or twenties in good health.

The chain carries TRBV6-6 and TRBJ1-3; D might be TRBD1 (6 bases). Trimming shortened V by 0 bases and J by 2 bases, and 8 bases separated the two germline ends. Germline CDR1 MNHNY, CDR2 SVGAGI (reference sequence). The CDR3 sequence is 15 residues long. The DNA of the CDR3 is TGTGCCAGCAGTTACTCGACAGGAGCTGGAAACACCATATATTTT. Residues: CASSYSTGAGNTIYF.

V gene TRBV29-1 combines with J gene TRBJ2-5; the match to TRBD1 covers 8 bases. The DNA end favors TRBJ2-7, so the J call may be wrong. CDR1 is SQVTM and CDR2 is ANQGSEA in the germline V gene. The CDR3 runs to 14 residues. Here the CDR3 reads CSVDLGQGSYEQYF. CDR3 in DNA: TGCAGCGTTGATCTAGGACAGGGATCCTACGAGCAGTACTTC.

The chain has TRBV9 and TRBJ2-5, with D perhaps TRBD2 (6 bases). The germline CDR1 and CDR2 sequences are SGDLS and YYNGEE. Trimming left V 0 bases short and J 2 bases short, with 14 bases between. This CDR3 is 16 amino acids long. The CDR3 DNA reads TGTGCCAGCAGCGTAGGGGAAAGCGGGCCTCAAGAGACCCAGTACTTC. It codes for CASSVGESGPQETQYF.

The chain joins TRBV2 to TRBJ1-4, with TRBD1 as a possible D gene (6 bases). The CDR3 has 16 amino acids. CDR1 and CDR2 from the germline V gene are SNHLY and FYNNEI. Trimming removed 9 bases at V and 0 bases at J, with 17 bases between. CDR3 DNA sequence: TGTGCCAGTACAGACGGCAGGGGCTCAACTAATGAAAAACTGTTTTTT. Its protein is CASTDGRGSTNEKLFF.

The V call is TRBV12-5, the J call TRBJ2-7; either TRBD1 or TRBD2 may fit D (6 bases each). V lost 3 bases, J lost 1 base, and 16 bases lay in between. Germline assignment: CDR1 LGHNT and CDR2 FRNRAP. The CDR3 consists of 16 residues. The CDR3: CASGFQIQGGSYEQYF. CDR3 nucleotide sequence: TGTGCTAGTGGTTTCCAAATACAGGGAGGATCCTACGAGCAGTACTTC.

This clone was seen a single time. The J gene is TRBJ2-5, the V gene TRBV11-3, with 7 bases fitting TRBD2. Germline V gene data show CDR1 as SGHNT and CDR2 as YENEEA. The CDR3 totals 15 residues. Trimming at V came to 5 bases and at J to 4 bases, leaving 10 bases not matched to a gene. CDR3 amino acids: CASSRTGGSRETQYF. DNA of the CDR3: TGTGCCAGCAGCCGGACGGGGGGAAGTCGAGAGACCCAGTACTTC. The whole variable domain, filled in from reference TRBV11-3 and TRBJ2-5, reads EAGVVQSPRYKIIEKKQPVAFWCNPISGHNTLYWYLQNLGQGPELLIRYENEEAVDDSQLPKDRFSAERLKGVDSTLKIQPAELGDSAVYLCASSRTGGSRETQYFGPGTRLLVL.

The chain links TRBV5-6 to TRBJ2-1; D not resolved. The CDR3 runs 11 residues. Per the germline V gene, CDR1 is SGHDT and CDR2 is YYEEEE. The V end lost 4 bases, the J end lost 4 bases, and 3 bases lay between the germline ends. CDR3 loop: CASSEYNEQFF. As DNA, the CDR3 is TGTGCCAGCAGCGAATACAATGAGCAGTTCTTC.

This chain uses TRBV7-2 with TRBJ2-3; 13 positions match TRBD2. CDR1 is SGHTA and CDR2 is FQGNSA in the germline V gene. The ends lost 6 bases at V and 3 bases at J; junction bases unmatched: 15. The CDR3 totals 19 residues. CDR3 region: CASRGGSGTSGMKTDTQYF. CDR3 in DNA: TGTGCCAGCAGGGGGGGCTCAGGGACTAGCGGGATGAAAACAGATACGCAGTATTTT.

The chain has TRBV27 and TRBJ2-2; no firm D call. Germline values: CDR1 MNHEY, CDR2 SMNVEV (reference sequence). This CDR3 contains 13 residues. The V gene lost 2 bases and the J gene lost 6 bases, with 7 bases spanning the gap. The CDR3 region is CASSLVRAGELFF. CDR3 DNA: TGTGCCAGCAGTTTAGTTAGGGCCGGGGAGCTGTTTTTT.

J is TRBJ2-1 and V is TRBV2; 9 bases align to TRBD1. Trimming cost V 6 bases and J 3 bases; bases outside gene matches: 9. The germline gives CDR1 SNHLY, CDR2 FYNNEI. The CDR3 spans 16 residues. The CDR3: CASRPPGTGNYNEQFF. CDR3 nucleotides: TGTGCCAGCAGACCTCCCGGGACAGGGAACTACAATGAGCAGTTCTTC.

Only a few counts were recorded for this clone. This sequence joins TRBV2 and TRBJ2-7; 9 bases match TRBD2. The germline V gene has CDR1 SNHLY and CDR2 FYNNEI. The CDR3 loop spans 15 amino acids. The ends lost 4 bases at V and 0 bases at J; junction bases unmatched: 4. CDR3 sequence (DNA): TGTGCCAGCAGTGGTAATAGCGGGAGCTCCTACGAGCAGTACTTC. It encodes CASSGNSGSSYEQYF.